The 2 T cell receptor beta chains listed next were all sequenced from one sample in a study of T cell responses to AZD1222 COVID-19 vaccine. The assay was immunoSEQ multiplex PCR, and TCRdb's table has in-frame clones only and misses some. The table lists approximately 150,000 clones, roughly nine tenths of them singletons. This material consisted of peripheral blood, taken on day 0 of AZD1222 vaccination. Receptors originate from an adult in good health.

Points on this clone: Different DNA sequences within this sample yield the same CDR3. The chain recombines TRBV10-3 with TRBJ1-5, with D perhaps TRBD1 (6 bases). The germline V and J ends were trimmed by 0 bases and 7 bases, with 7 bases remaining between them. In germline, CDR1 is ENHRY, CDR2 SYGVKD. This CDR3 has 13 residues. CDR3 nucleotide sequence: TGTGCCATCAGTGAGTCGGGGGGCCAGCCCCAGCATTTT. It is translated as CAISESGGQPQHF.

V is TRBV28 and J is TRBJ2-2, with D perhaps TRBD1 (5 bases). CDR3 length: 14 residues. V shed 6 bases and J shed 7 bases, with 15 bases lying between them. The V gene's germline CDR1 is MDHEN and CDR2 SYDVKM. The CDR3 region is CASSLKGQSGELFF. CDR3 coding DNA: TGTGCCAGCAGCCTAAAGGGGCAGAGCGGGGAGCTGTTTTTT.